The rows below give T cell receptor beta chains drawn from one sample of a study of shared clonotypes between healthy human individuals. The protocol was immunoSEQ multiplex PCR, while the TCRdb copy is restricted to in-frame clones and leaves out a portion. The table records roughly 1.5 million clones, 95% to 99% of them present only once. Input material: naive CD4+ T cells sorted from blood. Receptors were obtained from a man under 40 in good health. The CDR3 runs from the conserved cysteine through the conserved F or W. A D gene is named only where the DNA matches it firmly. Part of the rows lack a size; the others show once, few, many or a class for expanded clones.

v_gene,d_gene,j_gene,abundance,CDR3aa,CDR3nt
TRBV2,TRBD2,TRBJ2-1,NA,CASLLAGGLNEQFF,TGTGCCAGTCTACTAGCGGGAGGCCTCAATGAGCAGTTCTTC
TRBV2,NA,TRBJ1-4,NA,CASSFQLSGEKLFF,TGTGCCAGCAGTTTCCAGTTATCTGGAGAAAAACTGTTTTTT
TRBV5-6,TRBD2,TRBJ2-3,NA,CASSLTSGSTDTQYF,TGTGCCAGCAGCTTGACTAGCGGAAGCACAGATACGCAGTATTTT
TRBV28,NA,TRBJ2-7,NA,CASSHTPKTYEQYF,TGTGCCAGCAGCCATACCCCCAAGACCTACGAGCAGTACTTC
TRBV7-2,NA,TRBJ2-1,NA,CASSKEGTTFYNEQFF,TGTGCCAGCAGTAAAGAGGGGACAACCTTCTACAATGAGCAGTTCTTC
TRBV2,NA,TRBJ2-4,NA,CASSEAAYRIPQYF,TGTGCCAGCAGTGAAGCGGCTTATCGGATCCCTCAGTACTTC
TRBV9,NA,TRBJ1-1,NA,CASSASRVNTEAFF,TGTGCCAGCAGCGCAAGTCGAGTGAACACTGAAGCTTTCTTT
TRBV5-1,NA,TRBJ2-5,NA,CASSLAGPGETQYF,TGCGCCAGCAGCTTGGCGGGGCCAGGGGAGACCCAGTACTTC
TRBV29-1,TRBD1,TRBJ1-1,NA,CSVDDREVTEAFF,TGCAGCGTTGATGACAGGGAGGTCACTGAAGCTTTCTTT
TRBV20-1,NA,TRBJ1-1,NA,CTGTEAFF,TGCACTGGGACTGAAGCTTTCTTT
TRBV5-1,NA,TRBJ1-2,NA,CASSSGDSNYGYTF,TGCGCCAGCAGCTCGGGGGACTCGAACTATGGCTACACCTTC
TRBV30,NA,TRBJ1-2,NA,CAWSSGPGYTF,TGTGCCTGGAGTTCGGGGCCCGGCTACACCTTC
TRBV5-6,NA,TRBJ2-7,NA,CASSLMGGLSYEQYF,TGTGCCAGCAGCTTAATGGGCGGGCTCTCCTACGAGCAGTACTTC
TRBV7-7,NA,TRBJ1-3,NA,CASSRTLGSGNTIYF,TGTGCCAGCAGCCGAACGTTGGGCTCTGGAAACACCATATATTTT
TRBV5-8,NA,TRBJ2-7,NA,CASSLVSYEQYF,TGTGCCAGCAGCTTGGTATCTTACGAGCAGTACTTC
TRBV20-1,TRBD1,TRBJ1-2,NA,CSTRTGSGYTF,TGCAGTACTAGGACAGGGAGTGGCTACACCTTC
TRBV14,TRBD2,TRBJ2-1,NA,CASSQDLGTSGPNEQFF,TGTGCCAGCAGCCAAGATCTAGGGACTAGCGGGCCTAATGAGCAGTTCTTC
TRBV6-5,NA,TRBJ1-3,NA,CASSYRGAGNTIYF,TGTGCCAGCAGTTACAGAGGGGCTGGAAACACCATATATTTT
TRBV6-5,NA,TRBJ1-1,NA,CASKGGGKNTEAFF,TGTGCCAGCAAGGGAGGAGGGAAGAACACTGAAGCTTTCTTT
TRBV28,TRBD1,TRBJ1-5,NA,CASSLLGQGQPQHF,TGTGCCAGCAGTTTACTAGGACAGGGACAGCCCCAGCATTTT
TRBV19,TRBD1,TRBJ1-5,NA,CASGKGGDRGSPQHF,TGTGCCAGTGGCAAGGGCGGGGACAGGGGCTCGCCCCAGCATTTT
TRBV7-9,TRBD2,TRBJ2-2,NA,CASSLERGMPGELFF,TGTGCCAGCAGCTTAGAGCGGGGGATGCCCGGGGAGCTGTTTTTT
TRBV6-1,NA,TRBJ2-3,NA,CASSEVWQGPTDTQYF,TGTGCCAGCAGTGAAGTATGGCAGGGGCCAACAGATACGCAGTATTTT
TRBV7-9,NA,TRBJ2-1,NA,CASSLTFLGEFF,TGTGCCAGCAGCTTAACCTTTTTGGGAGAGTTCTTC
TRBV7-6,NA,TRBJ2-1,NA,CASGENGAYNEQFF,TGTGCCAGCGGGGAGAACGGGGCCTACAATGAGCAGTTCTTC
TRBV18,NA,TRBJ2-7,once,CASSPISRHEQYF,TGTGCCAGCTCACCAATTAGCCGACACGAGCAGTACTTC
TRBV10-1,NA,TRBJ2-2,NA,CASSEPTGKKGTGELFF,TGCGCCAGCAGTGAGCCCACAGGGAAAAAGGGCACCGGGGAGCTGTTTTTT
TRBV4-3,TRBD1,TRBJ2-3,NA,CASSRRWDRGHADTQYF,TGCGCCAGCAGCCGTCGATGGGACAGAGGACATGCAGATACGCAGTATTTT
TRBV6-4,NA,TRBJ2-1,NA,CASSDGGPRYNEQFF,TGTGCCAGCAGTGACGGGGGCCCCCGTTACAATGAGCAGTTCTTC
TRBV6-5,NA,TRBJ2-1,NA,CASSINGGTSFF,TGTGCCAGCAGTATTAATGGGGGAACCAGTTTCTTC
TRBV28,NA,TRBJ2-7,NA,CASQRQFFYEQYF,TGTGCCTCCCAGCGCCAGTTTTTCTACGAGCAGTACTTC
TRBV5-1,NA,TRBJ2-2,once,CASNTETNTGELFF,TGCGCCAGCAACACAGAAACGAACACCGGGGAGCTGTTTTTT
TRBV4-1,NA,TRBJ2-2,NA,CASSPASNLVGELFF,TGCGCCAGCAGCCCCGCCTCAAACCTAGTAGGGGAGCTGTTTTTT
TRBV10-1,TRBD1,TRBJ2-3,NA,CASSEAKTGGPDTQYF,TGCGCCAGCAGTGAGGCTAAGACAGGGGGCCCAGATACGCAGTATTTT
TRBV28,TRBD1,TRBJ1-1,once,CASSSPSLTGKATEAFF,TGTGCCAGCAGTTCCCCATCCCTGACAGGGAAAGCGACTGAAGCTTTCTTT
TRBV11-2,NA,TRBJ2-7,NA,CASSLGLTYEQYF,TGTGCCAGCAGCTTGGGGCTTACCTACGAGCAGTACTTC
TRBV28,NA,TRBJ1-3,NA,CASIGSSGNTIYF,TGTGCCAGCATTGGGAGCTCTGGAAACACCATATATTTT
TRBV28,NA,TRBJ2-5,NA,CASSFRTQETQYF,TGTGCCAGCAGTTTTCGGACGCAAGAGACCCAGTACTTC
TRBV7-3,TRBD1,TRBJ1-2,once,CASSYQGQGARYGYTF,TGTGCCAGCAGCTACCAGGGACAGGGGGCCCGCTATGGCTACACCTTC
TRBV19,NA,TRBJ2-2,NA,CASTMGGHRSANTGELFF,TGTGCCAGTACCATGGGGGGGCACCGATCCGCGAACACCGGGGAGCTGTTTTTT
TRBV27,TRBD2,TRBJ2-2,NA,CASSLGWEGLPGELFF,TGTGCCAGCAGTTTAGGGTGGGAGGGCCTTCCCGGGGAGCTGTTTTTT
TRBV19,NA,TRBJ2-1,NA,CASSPPFVRASYNEQFF,TGTGCCAGTAGTCCCCCTTTTGTACGGGCCTCCTACAATGAGCAGTTCTTC
TRBV7-2,TRBD2,TRBJ2-1,NA,CASSPGLAGGSSYNEQFF,TGTGCCAGCAGCCCGGGACTAGCGGGAGGATCCTCCTACAATGAGCAGTTCTTC
TRBV5-8,TRBD2,TRBJ2-5,once,CASSPGTSPEGAQYF,TGTGCCAGCAGCCCCGGGACTAGCCCCGAAGGGGCCCAGTACTTC
TRBV4-1,NA,TRBJ2-1,once,CASSYEGGYNEQFF,TGCGCCAGCAGTTATGAAGGGGGATACAATGAGCAGTTCTTC
TRBV21-1,NA,TRBJ1-1,NA,CASSNNRGNTEAFF,TGTGCCAGCAGCAATAACAGGGGAAACACTGAAGCTTTCTTT
TRBV28,NA,TRBJ2-7,NA,CASSLFAGAYEQYF,TGTGCCAGCAGTTTATTCGCAGGGGCCTACGAGCAGTACTTC
TRBV5-4,NA,TRBJ1-1,NA,CASSSPPGTEAFF,TGTGCCAGCAGCTCCCCTCCCGGAACTGAAGCTTTCTTT
TRBV7-9,NA,TRBJ2-3,once,CASSLGDSGDTQYF,TGTGCCAGCAGCTTAGGAGACTCAGGAGATACGCAGTATTTT
TRBV5-1,NA,TRBJ2-7,once,CASRGGPTSYEQYF,TGCGCCAGCAGGGGGGGTCCCACCTCCTACGAGCAGTACTTC
TRBV5-4,NA,TRBJ1-2,NA,CASSSGRRERQAYGYTF,TGTGCCAGCAGCTCAGGCCGCCGGGAGAGACAGGCTTATGGCTACACCTTC